The 29 T cell receptor beta chains in this list originate from one sample, sequenced in a study of early T cells in non-severe SARS-CoV-2 infection (dated by TCRdb to about 2021). Libraries were made using 5' RACE. The sequencing machine was a NextSeq 500. TCRdb itself trimmed the public reads at Q25 with fastp, ran MiXCR and retained productive beta chains. Rows are unified per CDR3 protein, each entry keeping the most common DNA and genes. The sample contains 50,000 to 55,000 distinct CDR3 sequences, approximately 10% of them found a single time. The ten largest clones capture 4.2% of the sample. Sequenced sample: whole blood. The receptors originated from an adult who was a healthcare worker with PCR-confirmed SARS-CoV-2 infection or an uninfected control (not recorded which).

This clonotype was observed at least ten times. This rearrangement joins TRBV7-2 to TRBJ2-7, with D unresolved. This CDR3 has 13 residues. V was pared by 5 bases and J by 0 bases, with 8 bases between. Germline V gives CDR1 SGHTA, CDR2 FQGNSA. The CDR3 spells CASSLSSSYEQYF. For the CDR3, the DNA is TGTGCCAGCAGCCTCTCTAGCTCCTACGAGCAGTACTTC.

This clonotype was observed many times. The V gene is TRBV6-6, the J gene TRBJ1-3; D is undetermined. CDR1 is MNHNY, CDR2 SVGAGI, per germline (reference sequence). The CDR3 totals 15 residues. The V end was cut by 0 bases, the J end by 5 bases, with 11 bases between. The CDR3 spells CASSYSRNERNTIYF. CDR3 DNA sequence: TGTGCCAGCAGTTACTCGAGAAACGAAAGAAACACCATATATTTT.

The J gene is TRBJ2-7, the V gene TRBV30; D gene unclear. This CDR3 region has 16 residues. V was shortened by 3 bases and J by 0 bases, with 18 bases between the two germline ends. Germline V gives CDR1 GTSNPN, CDR2 SVGIG (reference sequence). The CDR3 DNA is TGTGCCTGGAGCCAAGGGTTTGCCAGGTCCTCCTACGAGCAGTACTTC. Encoded protein: CAWSQGFARSSYEQYF. Combining the CDR3 with reference TRBV30 and TRBJ2-7 gives the whole variable domain SQTIHQWPATLVQPVGSPLSLECTVEGTSNPNLYWYRQAAGRGLQLLFYSVGIGQISSEVPQNLSASRPQDRQFILSSKKLLLSDSGFYLCAWSQGFARSSYEQYFGPGTRLTVT.

This clonotype was counted many times. J is TRBJ2-1 and V is TRBV4-1; TRBD2 matches 10 bases. The germline CDR1 and CDR2 sequences are MGHRA and YSYEKL. The V gene end was trimmed by 1 base and the J gene end by 0 bases; junction bases not matched to a gene: 3. This CDR3 is 17 amino acids long. CDR3 loop: CASSQGPSGSSYNEQFF. CDR3 bases: TGCGCCAGCAGCCAAGGGCCTAGCGGGAGCTCCTACAATGAGCAGTTCTTC.

As to this clonotype: This may be a read error, as it is one base from a much larger clone. The rearrangement uses TRBV7-9 and TRBJ1-4; 7 nucleotides align to TRBD1. The length of the CDR3 is 14 residues. Trimming removed 1 base from V and 8 bases from J; junction bases left unmatched: 4. CDR1 and CDR2 (germline): SEHNR, FQNEAQ (reference sequence). DNA for the CDR3: TGTGCCAGCAGCTTAGGGCAGGGGGGAGAAAAACTGTTTTTT. This gives the protein CASSLGQGGEKLFF.

This clonotype was observed at least ten times. The chain uses TRBV18 and TRBJ2-1, with D possibly being TRBD1 (5 bases). This CDR3 has 16 amino acids. Trimming cost V 0 bases and J 4 bases, with 13 bases left between them. From germline, CDR1 is KGHSH and CDR2 LQKENI. In DNA form, the CDR3 reads TGTGCCAGCTCACCACCGGGAAAGGACACTTACAATGAGCAGTTCTTC. This codes for CASSPPGKDTYNEQFF. Variable domain in full (rest from reference TRBV18 and TRBJ2-1): NAGVMQNPRHLVRRRGQEARLRCSPMKGHSHVYWYRQLPEEGLKFMVYLQKENIIDESGMPKERFSAEFPKEGPSILRIQQVVRGDSAAYFCASSPPGKDTYNEQFFGPGTRLTVL.

This clonotype was counted ten times or more. The chain uses TRBV6-5 and TRBJ2-7; D is unresolved. Germline CDR1 reads MNHEY; CDR2 reads SVGAGI. V was clipped by 2 bases and J by 2 bases, with 4 bases between them. The CDR3 has 12 residues. The CDR3 here is CASSYDTYEQYF. The CDR3 region has the DNA TGTGCCAGCAGTTACGACACCTACGAGCAGTACTTC.

This clonotype has a handful of counts. The chain employs TRBV6-5 and TRBJ2-6; perhaps TRBD2 as D (5 bases). Germline values: CDR1 MNHEY, CDR2 SVGAGI. The length of the CDR3 is 18 residues. V lost 2 bases and J 2 bases, leaving 16 bases between the germline ends. The CDR3 reads CASSYGRPGSTGANVLTF. The CDR3, as DNA: TGTGCCAGCAGTTACGGGAGACCGGGGAGTACTGGGGCCAACGTCCTGACTTTC.

The sample holds many counts of this clonotype. The gene calls are TRBV18 and TRBJ1-4; 7 bases are a match to TRBD1. This CDR3 has 16 residues. Losses at the gene ends were 4 bases for V and 0 bases for J; bases not matched to a gene: 5. Germline-derived CDR1 and CDR2 are KGHSH and LQKENI. The CDR3 loop reads CASSQRDSATNEKLFF. The CDR3 DNA follows: TGTGCCAGCTCACAACGGGACAGTGCAACTAATGAAAAACTGTTTTTT.

This clonotype was counted ten times or more. The genes are TRBV25-1 and TRBJ2-7; perhaps TRBD2 as D (6 bases). Deletions cut 5 bases from V and 9 bases from J, with 14 bases between. Germline V gene data show CDR1 as MGHDK and CDR2 as SYGVNS. The CDR3 extends over 12 amino acids. CDR3 amino acids: CASSPAGYRQYF. As DNA, the CDR3 is TGTGCCAGCAGTCCGGCGGGGTATAGGCAGTACTTC.

The chain recombines TRBV11-3 with TRBJ2-7; 7 bases are a match to TRBD2. Trimming took 7 bases from V and 0 from J; bases not matched to a gene: 12. The germline CDR1 and CDR2 sequences are SGHNT and YENEEA. The CDR3 consists of 16 residues. CDR3 sequence reads: CASIRGASGNSYEQYF. CDR3 in DNA: TGTGCCAGCATCCGAGGGGCTAGCGGCAACTCCTACGAGCAGTACTTC.

This clonotype was found a few times. This chain links TRBV27 with TRBJ2-1; 11 bases map to TRBD2. Germline CDR1 is MNHEY and CDR2 is SMNVEV (reference sequence). The CDR3 consists of 17 residues. Trimming at V came to 2 bases and at J to 3 bases, leaving 6 bases not matched to a gene. CDR3 protein: CASSLTSGRGGYNEQFF. The DNA of the CDR3 is TGTGCCAGCAGTTTAACTAGCGGGAGAGGGGGCTACAATGAGCAGTTCTTC.

This clonotype was observed at least ten times. The chain is built from TRBV7-2 and TRBJ1-2; 7 nucleotides agree with TRBD1. The CDR3 is made up of 15 amino acids. In germline, CDR1 is SGHTA, CDR2 FQGNSA. Germline trimming cut 2 bases from V and 3 bases from J; bases unmatched to any gene: 6. The chain's CDR3 is CASSLTQGEDYGYTF. The CDR3 DNA is TGTGCCAGCAGCTTAACCCAGGGGGAGGACTATGGCTACACCTTC.

This clonotype was seen many times. This chain joins TRBV7-2 and TRBJ2-3, with unresolved D. The CDR3 totals 14 residues. Germline V CDR1 and CDR2: SGHTA, FQGNSA. V lost 5 bases and J lost 0, with 9 bases in between. The CDR3, as DNA: TGTGCCAGCAGCCTACAGACTAGCACAGATACGCAGTATTTT. It specifies CASSLQTSTDTQYF.

This clonotype occurred many times. The chain links TRBV12-2 to TRBJ2-7; the D segment call TRBD2 is taken from the table without a DNA check. TRBV12-2 is annotated as a pseudogene. The CDR3 extends over 15 amino acids. CDR3 in amino acids: CASRLLLGGRHEQYF. The CDR3 DNA follows: TGTGCAAGTCGCTTACTTCTCGGAGGTCGCCACGAGCAGTACTTC.

There are many counts of this clonotype. The gene calls are TRBV12-3 or TRBV12-4 and TRBJ2-2; a possible D gene is TRBD2 (5 bases). The CDR3 runs to 13 residues. The ends were cut back, 1 base at V and 6 bases at J, with 6 bases in the middle. The chain's CDR3 is CASSLGGPGELFF. The CDR3 coding sequence is TGTGCCAGCAGTTTAGGAGGGCCCGGGGAGCTGTTTTTT.

This clonotype was seen at least ten times. V gene TRBV15 combines with J gene TRBJ2-3; D not resolved. CDR3 length: 15 residues. The germline V gene encodes CDR1 LNHNV and CDR2 YYDKDF (reference sequence). V lost 1 base and J lost 2, with 10 bases in between. This CDR3 reads CATSRGRTLTDTQYF. The CDR3 DNA reads as TGTGCCACCAGCAGAGGTCGAACTCTCACAGATACGCAGTATTTT.

This clonotype was picked up a small number of times. This chain links TRBV20-1 with TRBJ2-4; no clear D. The CDR3 is 10 residues long. The ends were cut back, 3 bases at V and 3 bases at J, with 0 bases in the middle. Per germline, CDR1 DFQATT and CDR2 SNEGSKA (reference sequence). The DNA for the CDR3 is TGCAGTGCTAGCAAAAACATTCAGTACTTC. Translated, it gives CSASKNIQYF.

This clonotype was observed at least ten times. The chain employs TRBV20-1 and TRBJ1-5; D call uncertain. The length of the CDR3 is 13 residues. Germline-derived CDR1 and CDR2 are DFQATT and SNEGSKA (reference sequence). V was trimmed by 3 bases and J by 3 bases, leaving 9 bases between them. In DNA form, the CDR3 reads TGCAGTGCTAGCTTCAGCTACAATCAGCCCCAGCATTTT. Its translation is CSASFSYNQPQHF.

This clonotype was seen only a few times. V gene TRBV3-1 combines with J gene TRBJ1-6; D call uncertain. The CDR3 totals 14 residues. The V gene lost 5 bases and the J gene lost 12 bases, with 17 bases spanning the gap. Germline V lookup: CDR1 LGHDT, CDR2 YNNKEL (reference sequence). CDR3 protein: CASSGRESGGPLHF. CDR3 nucleotide sequence: TGTGCCAGCAGCGGTAGGGAGAGCGGTGGACCCCTCCACTTT.

The chain links TRBV7-2 to TRBJ1-3; D unclear. Trimming cost V 1 base and J 3 bases, with 13 bases left between them. The CDR3 extends over 16 amino acids. Germline V lookup: CDR1 SGHTA, CDR2 FQGNSA. CDR3 in amino acids: CASSLVGRAVGNTIYF. CDR3 bases: TGTGCCAGCAGCTTAGTAGGCCGCGCAGTTGGAAACACCATATATTTT.

Many counts were recorded for this clonotype. The rearrangement links TRBV5-1 to TRBJ1-1; D not certain. The CDR3 runs 15 residues. Germline values: CDR1 SGHRS, CDR2 YFSETQ. The V gene lost 0 bases and the J gene lost 5 bases, with 14 bases spanning the gap. CDR3 sequence reads: CASSLGPSTGTEAFF. CDR3 bases: TGCGCCAGCAGCTTGGGACCGTCGACGGGGACTGAAGCTTTCTTT.

This clonotype has ten or more counts. This chain links TRBV19 with TRBJ1-2; D may be TRBD1 (5 bases). V lost 6 bases to trimming and J lost 5 bases, with 19 bases between them. CDR3 length: 15 amino acids. The V gene's germline CDR1 is LNHDA and CDR2 SQIVND (reference sequence). Written as DNA, the CDR3 is TGTGCCAGTAGGACCGGGACCACGTTTCGGTATGGCTACACCTTC. Translation gives CASRTGTTFRYGYTF.

In its sample, this clonotype was seen many times. The chain joins TRBV5-1 to TRBJ1-2, with unresolved D. The CDR3 has 13 amino acids. Trimming shortened V by 2 bases and J by 4 bases, and 9 bases separated the two germline ends. CDR1 and CDR2 (germline): SGHRS, YFSETQ. The CDR3 sequence: CASSLRRAYGYTF. The CDR3 DNA follows: TGCGCCAGCAGCTTAAGGAGGGCCTATGGCTACACCTTC.

This clonotype occurred many times. This chain joins TRBV6-1 and TRBJ2-6, with 9 bases identical to TRBD1. Germline lookup yields CDR1 MNHNS and CDR2 SASEGT. The CDR3 length is 18 residues. The ends lost 3 bases at V and 4 bases at J; junction bases unmatched: 10. CDR3 amino acids: CASSDGQGLSTGANVLTF. The CDR3 bases are TGTGCCAGCAGTGACGGACAGGGGCTTTCTACCGGGGCCAACGTCCTGACTTTC.

Details on this clonotype: This may be a read error, as it is one base from a much larger clone. This chain uses TRBV29-1 with TRBJ1-3; no clear D. V was pared by 5 bases and J by 0 bases, with 8 bases between. Germline V lookup: CDR1 SQVTM, CDR2 ANQGSEA. There are 13 residues in the CDR3. The CDR3 is CSVSLGSGNTIYF. The CDR3 DNA follows: TGCAGCGTTTCACTGGGCTCTGGAAACACCATATATTTT.

This clonotype was detected ten times or more. Here the CDR3 reads CASSYRGAGRPGELFF. CDR3 sequence (DNA): TGTGCCAGCAGTTACCGTGGCGCAGGGAGGCCCGGGGAGCTGTTTTTT. This chain joins TRBV6-5 and TRBJ2-2; possibly TRBD2 for D (6 bases). Germline CDR1 is MNHEY and CDR2 is SVGAGI. CDR3 size: 16 residues. V lost 2 bases and J lost 6, with 16 bases in between.

This clonotype was detected many times. V and J are TRBV7-2 and TRBJ2-7; D possibly matches TRBD1 or TRBD2 (7 bases each). CDR1 is SGHTA, CDR2 FQGNSA, per germline. V lost 4 bases and J 3 bases, leaving 13 bases between the germline ends. The CDR3 has 14 amino acids. The CDR3 spells CASSSRGGSYEQYF. CDR3 DNA: TGTGCCAGCAGCTCCAGGGGGGGCAGCTACGAGCAGTACTTC.

This clonotype was observed many times. V is TRBV20-1 and J is TRBJ1-1; a possible D gene is TRBD1 (5 bases). The CDR3 has 13 amino acids. V was trimmed by 5 bases and J by 4 bases, leaving 14 bases between them. From germline, CDR1 is DFQATT and CDR2 SNEGSKA (reference sequence). CDR3 sequence: CSASRGGSTEAFF. CDR3 coding DNA: TGCAGTGCTTCGAGGGGAGGGAGCACTGAAGCTTTCTTT.